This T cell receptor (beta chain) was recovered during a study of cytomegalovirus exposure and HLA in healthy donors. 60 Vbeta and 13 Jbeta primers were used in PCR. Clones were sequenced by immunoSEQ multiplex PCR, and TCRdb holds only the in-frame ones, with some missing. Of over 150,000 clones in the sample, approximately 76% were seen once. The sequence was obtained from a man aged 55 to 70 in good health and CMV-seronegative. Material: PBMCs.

The CDR3 DNA sequence: TGTGCCAGCAGCTTCGTCACTAGCGGGACCCATGAGCAGTTCTTC. It translates to CASSFVTSGTHEQFF. The chain recombines TRBV7-9 with TRBJ2-1, with TRBD2 identical over 10 bases. The V gene's germline CDR1 is SEHNR and CDR2 FQNEAQ (reference sequence). The CDR3 consists of 15 residues. The J segment lost 8 bases and the V segment lost 3 bases, leaving 7 bases of the junction unmatched.